A selection of T cell receptor beta chains follows, all from one sample in a study of T cell repertoires in cytomegalovirus infection. TCRdb re-derived calls from the reads in MiXCR, one entry per CDR3 protein. The table lists about 530,000 distinct CDR3 sequences, around 27% of them singletons. Sequencing was carried out using PBMCs. Receptor source: a human donor in good health (CMV status not recorded). Some clones in this sample may be carry-over from other donors' samples. Each CDR3 is given with its conserved first and last residue. D genes are given only for firm matches. Where a row states a size, it is once, few, many or the class of an expanded clone; other rows omit it.

CDR3 DNA	CDR3 protein	D gene	J gene	V gene	clone size
TGTGCCAGCAGCTTCCCCCGGGACGTAAGAACCGGGGAGCTGTTTTTT	CASSFPRDVRTGELFF	-	TRBJ2-2	TRBV7-9	many
TGTGCCAGCAGGCCCGGGACTAGCCATGAGCAGTTCTTC	CASRPGTSHEQFF	TRBD2	TRBJ2-1	TRBV14	-
TGTGCCAGCAGTTTCCGACTAGCGGCCGGGAACTCCTACGAGCAGTACTTC	CASSFRLAAGNSYEQYF	TRBD2	TRBJ2-7	TRBV28	-
TGCAGCGTTGTAGACAGAACAGATACGCAGTATTTT	CSVVDRTDTQYF	-	TRBJ2-3	TRBV29-1	-
TGCAGTGCTAGTTCTGGGGCTGGGGCCAACGTCCTGACTTTC	CSASSGAGANVLTF	-	TRBJ2-6	TRBV20-1	few
TGTGCCAGCAGCCCAGCAGGCTCGGGGTCGTACAATGAGCAGTTCTTC	CASSPAGSGSYNEQFF	-	TRBJ2-1	TRBV7-8	-
TGCGCCAGCAGCCAAGGTAGCGGGAGCACAGATACGCAGTATTTT	CASSQGSGSTDTQYF	TRBD2	TRBJ2-3	TRBV4-1	once
TGTGCCAGCAGCTCGGGGAGGAGGACTGAAGCTTTCTTT	CASSSGRRTEAFF	-	TRBJ1-1	TRBV7-2	few
TGCGCCAGCAGCCCTGACAGGGCAGATGGCTACACCTTC	CASSPDRADGYTF	TRBD1	TRBJ1-2	TRBV5-1	-
TGTGCCAGCAGCCGTAGCGGGAGCATTTGGAATGAGCAGTTCTTC	CASSRSGSIWNEQFF	TRBD2	TRBJ2-1	TRBV7-6	many
TGCAGTGCTAGAGATTGGAGTGATACGCAGTATTTT	CSARDWSDTQYF	-	TRBJ2-3	TRBV20-1	-
TGTGCCTCCCCGCAGGGGAACACTGAAGCTTTCTTT	CASPQGNTEAFF	-	TRBJ1-1	TRBV30	-
TGCGCCAGCAGCCAACAGCAGGGTTCCGGGGAGCTGTTTTTT	CASSQQQGSGELFF	-	TRBJ2-2	TRBV5-1	-
TGTGCCAGCAGGCTTTCAGAGTATGGCTACACCTTC	CASRLSEYGYTF	-	TRBJ1-2	TRBV12-3/TRBV12-4	few
TGTGCCAGCAAAACCACCGGGGGCCGGGAGGGCCGTAATGAGCAGTTCTTC	CASKTTGGREGRNEQFF	TRBD2	TRBJ2-1	TRBV6-5	-
TGTGCCAGCAGCCTTCTCCGAGCGGGAGGATACAATGAGCAGTTCTTC	CASSLLRAGGYNEQFF	TRBD2	TRBJ2-1	TRBV11-2	many
TGTGCCAGCAACATCGGTGGAAGGAGCTATGGCTACACCTTC	CASNIGGRSYGYTF	-	TRBJ1-2	TRBV2	-
TGTGCCAGCAGCTTGGAGTTGTCGGTGAACACTGAAGCTTTCTTT	CASSLELSVNTEAFF	-	TRBJ1-1	TRBV5-4	-
TGCGCCAGCAGCCAAGGGATACGGGTAGCGGGAGACTACAATGAGCAGTTCTTC	CASSQGIRVAGDYNEQFF	TRBD2	TRBJ2-1	TRBV4-3	few
TGTGCCAGCAGCTTGTCGACTGGGTCGGGAGATGAGCAGTTCTTC	CASSLSTGSGDEQFF	-	TRBJ2-1	TRBV7-2	many
TGCAGTGCTGCAGGAACGACTAGCCGAGAGACCCAGTACTTC	CSAAGTTSRETQYF	TRBD2	TRBJ2-5	TRBV20-1	-
TGTGCCAGCAGCTCCCGGCTCTACAATGAGCAGTTCTTC	CASSSRLYNEQFF	-	TRBJ2-1	TRBV9	-
TGTGCCAGCAGCGCCGGGACAGGGGATTACTCACCCCTCCACTTT	CASSAGTGDYSPLHF	TRBD1	TRBJ1-6	TRBV12-3/TRBV12-4	few
TGCGCCAGCAGCCAAGTCACCGCGGGACAGAGCTACAATGAGCAGTTCTTC	CASSQVTAGQSYNEQFF	-	TRBJ2-1	TRBV4-1	few